The rows below give T cell receptor beta chains drawn from one sample of a study of identical twins. Using its own MiXCR run on the 5' RACE reads, TCRdb lists one record per CDR3 protein. The sample shows roughly 700,000 distinct CDR3 sequences, 8.6% of them seen only once. These data also formed part of another study, on yellow fever vaccine responses in identical twins.

Sequenced sample: PBMCs. The receptor set was obtained from a woman aged 18-29 years in good health. Both conserved end residues are part of each CDR3. D genes are given only for firm matches. Some rows mark clone size as missing; the rest say once, few, many or name a class of expanded clone.

clone size: -
J gene: TRBJ2-3
V gene: TRBV3-1
D gene: TRBD2
CDR3 protein: CASSRTSGGASTDTQYF
CDR3 DNA: TGTGCCAGCAGCCGGACTAGCGGGGGGGCTAGCACAGATACGCAGTATTTT

clone size: -
J gene: TRBJ2-3
V gene: TRBV7-9
D gene: TRBD2
CDR3 protein: CASSPVLAGGPDTQYF
CDR3 DNA: TGTGCCAGCAGCCCTGTGCTAGCGGGAGGGCCCGATACGCAGTATTTT

clone size: -
J gene: TRBJ2-5
V gene: TRBV30
D gene: -
CDR3 protein: CAWSGGSGALSETQYF
CDR3 DNA: TGTGCCTGGAGCGGCGGGTCAGGGGCCCTTTCAGAGACCCAGTACTTC

clone size: -
J gene: TRBJ1-2
V gene: TRBV7-9
D gene: -
CDR3 protein: CASSLWLSAEPYGYTF
CDR3 DNA: TGTGCCAGCAGCTTATGGTTGTCCGCAGAACCATATGGCTACACCTTC

clone size: -
J gene: TRBJ2-5
V gene: TRBV20-1
D gene: -
CDR3 protein: CSAIRAKEGTQYF
CDR3 DNA: TGCAGTGCTATACGGGCCAAAGAAGGGACCCAGTACTTC

clone size: few
J gene: TRBJ2-3
V gene: TRBV20-1
D gene: TRBD2
CDR3 protein: CSASGLAGDLDTQYF
CDR3 DNA: TGCAGTGCTAGTGGGCTAGCGGGAGATTTAGATACGCAGTATTTT

clone size: many
J gene: TRBJ2-7
V gene: TRBV12-3/TRBV12-4
D gene: -
CDR3 protein: CASSWADLSYEQYF
CDR3 DNA: TGTGCCAGCAGTTGGGCAGACCTTAGCTACGAGCAGTACTTC

clone size: -
J gene: TRBJ2-1
V gene: TRBV29-1
D gene: -
CDR3 protein: CSVERRLGVNEQFF
CDR3 DNA: TGCAGCGTTGAAAGGAGACTAGGGGTGAATGAGCAGTTCTTC

clone size: few
J gene: TRBJ1-1
V gene: TRBV7-2
D gene: TRBD1
CDR3 protein: CASSLDGTASSAFF
CDR3 DNA: TGTGCCAGCAGCTTGGACGGGACAGCGAGTTCGGCTTTCTTT

clone size: few
J gene: TRBJ2-1
V gene: TRBV12-3/TRBV12-4
D gene: TRBD2
CDR3 protein: CASSLGMTSGNYNEQFF
CDR3 DNA: TGTGCCAGCAGTTTAGGAATGACTAGCGGAAACTACAATGAGCAGTTCTTC

clone size: many
J gene: TRBJ2-7
V gene: TRBV27
D gene: -
CDR3 protein: CASSGGTGGAYEQYF
CDR3 DNA: TGTGCCAGCAGTGGCGGAACAGGGGGGGCCTACGAGCAGTACTTC

clone size: many
J gene: TRBJ1-5
V gene: TRBV12-3/TRBV12-4
D gene: -
CDR3 protein: CASSLDTASGPQHF
CDR3 DNA: TGTGCCAGCAGTTTAGACACGGCTAGTGGGCCCCAGCATTTT

clone size: -
J gene: TRBJ2-5
V gene: TRBV3-1
D gene: -
CDR3 protein: CASSQDSPLKYF
CDR3 DNA: TGTGCCAGCAGCCAAGACTCCCCTCTCAAGTACTTC

clone size: few
J gene: TRBJ1-4
V gene: TRBV5-5
D gene: -
CDR3 protein: CASIPGPLTNEKLFF
CDR3 DNA: TGTGCCAGCATCCCCGGTCCCCTCACTAATGAAAAACTGTTTTTT

clone size: many
J gene: TRBJ2-1
V gene: TRBV3-1
D gene: -
CDR3 protein: CASSQGWKSYNEQFF
CDR3 DNA: TGTGCCAGCAGCCAGGGTTGGAAGTCCTACAATGAGCAGTTCTTC

clone size: few
J gene: TRBJ2-3
V gene: TRBV7-9
D gene: TRBD2
CDR3 protein: CASSSGLAGSGTDTQYF
CDR3 DNA: TGTGCCAGCAGCTCCGGACTAGCGGGGTCAGGGACAGATACGCAGTATTTT

clone size: few
J gene: TRBJ2-7
V gene: TRBV3-1
D gene: -
CDR3 protein: CASSDPKGPYEQYF
CDR3 DNA: TGTGCCAGCAGCGACCCCAAGGGACCGTACGAGCAGTACTTC

clone size: -
J gene: TRBJ2-7
V gene: TRBV10-3
D gene: -
CDR3 protein: CAISDSGSSYEQYF
CDR3 DNA: TGTGCCATCAGTGATTCGGGAAGCTCCTACGAGCAGTACTTC